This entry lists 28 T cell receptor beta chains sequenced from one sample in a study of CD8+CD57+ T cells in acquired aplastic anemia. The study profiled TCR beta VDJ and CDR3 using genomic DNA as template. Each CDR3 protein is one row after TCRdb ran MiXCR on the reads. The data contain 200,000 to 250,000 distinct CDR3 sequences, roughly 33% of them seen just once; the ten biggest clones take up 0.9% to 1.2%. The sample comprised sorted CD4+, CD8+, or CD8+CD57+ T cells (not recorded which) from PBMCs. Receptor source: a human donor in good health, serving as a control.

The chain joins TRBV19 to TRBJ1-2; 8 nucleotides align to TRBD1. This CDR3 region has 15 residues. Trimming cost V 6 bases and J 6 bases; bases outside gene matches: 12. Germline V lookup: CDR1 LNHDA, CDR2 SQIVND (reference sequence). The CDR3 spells CASSSGQGVGHGYTF. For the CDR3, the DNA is TGTGCCAGTAGCAGCGGACAGGGTGTGGGGCATGGCTACACCTTC.

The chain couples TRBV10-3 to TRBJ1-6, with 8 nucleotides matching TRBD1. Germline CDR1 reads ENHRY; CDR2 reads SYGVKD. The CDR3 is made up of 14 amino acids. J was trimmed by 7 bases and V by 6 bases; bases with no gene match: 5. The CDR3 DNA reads TGTGCCATCAGCGGGGGACAGGCCAATTCACCCCTCCACTTT. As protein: CAISGGQANSPLHF.

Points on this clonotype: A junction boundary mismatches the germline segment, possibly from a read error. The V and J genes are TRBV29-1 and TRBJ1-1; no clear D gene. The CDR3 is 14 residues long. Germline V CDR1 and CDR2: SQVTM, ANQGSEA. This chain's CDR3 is CSAEDPRRNTEAFF. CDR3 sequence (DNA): TGCAGCGCTGAAGATCCCAGGAGGAACACTGAAGCTTTCTTT.

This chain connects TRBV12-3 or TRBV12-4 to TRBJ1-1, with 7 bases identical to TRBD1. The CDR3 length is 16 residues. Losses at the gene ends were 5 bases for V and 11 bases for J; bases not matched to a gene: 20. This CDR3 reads CASSPNTGQDAPGAFF. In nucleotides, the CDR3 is TGTGCCAGCAGTCCGAATACCGGACAGGACGCGCCGGGGGCTTTCTTT.

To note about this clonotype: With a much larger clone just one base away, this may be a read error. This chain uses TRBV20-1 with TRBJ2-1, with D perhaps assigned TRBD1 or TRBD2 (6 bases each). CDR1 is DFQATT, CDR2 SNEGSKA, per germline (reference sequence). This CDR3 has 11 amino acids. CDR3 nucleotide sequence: TGCAGTGCAAAACGGGGGCATGAGCAGTCCTTC. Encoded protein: CSAKRGHEQSF.

CDR3 residues: CASSPYVGSPLHF. Written as DNA, the CDR3 is TGTGCCAGCAGCCCTTACGTTGGTTCACCCCTCCACTTT. The chain couples TRBV6-1 to TRBJ1-6; D is undetermined. The CDR3 runs to 13 residues. CDR1 and CDR2 (germline): MNHNS, SASEGT. Trimming left V 6 bases short and J 9 bases short, with 12 bases between.

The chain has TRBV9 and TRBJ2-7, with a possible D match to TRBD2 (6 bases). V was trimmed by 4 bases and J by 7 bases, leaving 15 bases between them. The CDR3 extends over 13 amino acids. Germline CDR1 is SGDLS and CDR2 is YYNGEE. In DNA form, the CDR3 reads TGTGCCAGCAGCTTCGAGACGGGGAGGGAGCAGTACTTC. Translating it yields CASSFETGREQYF.

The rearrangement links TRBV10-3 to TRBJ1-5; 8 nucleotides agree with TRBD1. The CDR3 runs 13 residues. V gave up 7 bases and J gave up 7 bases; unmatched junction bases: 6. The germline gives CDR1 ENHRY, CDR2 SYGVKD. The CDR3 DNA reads TGTGCCATCACCGAAGGACAGGGCCAGCCCCAGCATTTT. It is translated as CAITEGQGQPQHF.

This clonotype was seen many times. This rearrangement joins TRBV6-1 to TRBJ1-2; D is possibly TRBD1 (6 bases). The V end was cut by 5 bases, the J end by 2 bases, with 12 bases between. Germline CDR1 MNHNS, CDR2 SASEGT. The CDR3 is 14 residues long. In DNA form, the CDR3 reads TGTGCCAGCAGTAGGGACACTAGAAACTATGGCTACACCTTC. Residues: CASSRDTRNYGYTF.

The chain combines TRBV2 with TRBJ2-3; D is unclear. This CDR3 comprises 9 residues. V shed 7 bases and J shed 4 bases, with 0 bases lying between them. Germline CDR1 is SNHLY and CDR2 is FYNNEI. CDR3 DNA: TGTGCCAGCACAGATACGCAGTATTTT. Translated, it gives CASTDTQYF. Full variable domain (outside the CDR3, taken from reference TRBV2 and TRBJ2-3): EPEVTQTPSHQVTQMGQEVILRCVPISNHLYFYWYRQILGQKVEFLVSFYNNEISEKSEIFDDQFSVERPDGSNFTLKIRSTKLEDSAMYFCASTDTQYFGPGTRLTVL.

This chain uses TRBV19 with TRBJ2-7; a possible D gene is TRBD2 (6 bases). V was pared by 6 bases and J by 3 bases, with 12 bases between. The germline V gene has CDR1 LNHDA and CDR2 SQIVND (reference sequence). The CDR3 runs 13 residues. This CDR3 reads CASSRGDGYEQYF. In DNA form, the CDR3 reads TGTGCCAGTAGCCGCGGGGACGGCTACGAGCAGTACTTC. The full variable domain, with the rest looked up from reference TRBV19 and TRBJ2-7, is DGGITQSPKYLFRKEGQNVTLSCEQNLNHDAMYWYRQDPGQGLRLIYYSQIVNDFQKGDIAEGYSVSREKKESFPLTVTSAQKNPTAFYLCASSRGDGYEQYFGPGTRLTVT.

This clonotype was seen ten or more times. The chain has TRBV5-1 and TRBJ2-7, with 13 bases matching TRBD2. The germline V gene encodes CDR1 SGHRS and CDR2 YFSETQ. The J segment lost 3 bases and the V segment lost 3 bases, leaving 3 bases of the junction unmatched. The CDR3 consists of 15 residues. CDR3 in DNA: TGCGCCAGCAGCTCGGGGACTAGCGGGATCTACGAGCAGTACTTC. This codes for CASSSGTSGIYEQYF.

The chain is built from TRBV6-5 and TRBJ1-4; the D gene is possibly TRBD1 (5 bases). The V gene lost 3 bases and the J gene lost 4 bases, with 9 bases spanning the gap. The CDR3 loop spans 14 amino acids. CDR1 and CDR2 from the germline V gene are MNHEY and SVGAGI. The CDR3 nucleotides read TGTGCCAGCAGTTATACAGGCTTTAATGAAAAACTGTTTTTT. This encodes CASSYTGFNEKLFF.

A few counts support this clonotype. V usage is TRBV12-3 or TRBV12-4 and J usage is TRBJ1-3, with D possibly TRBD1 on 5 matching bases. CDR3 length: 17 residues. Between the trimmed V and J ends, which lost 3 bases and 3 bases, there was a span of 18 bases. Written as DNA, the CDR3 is TGTGCCAGCAGTTTTCTGAGGGGTCGGGACTTTGGAAACACCATATATTTT. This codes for CASSFLRGRDFGNTIYF.

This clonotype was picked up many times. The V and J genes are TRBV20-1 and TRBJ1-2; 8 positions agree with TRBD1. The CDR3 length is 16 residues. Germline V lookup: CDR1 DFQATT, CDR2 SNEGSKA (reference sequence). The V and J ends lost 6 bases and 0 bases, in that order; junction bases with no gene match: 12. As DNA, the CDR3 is TGCAGTGCCGCCACCAGGGGGCAACCCTCTAACTATGGCTACACCTTC. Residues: CSAATRGQPSNYGYTF.

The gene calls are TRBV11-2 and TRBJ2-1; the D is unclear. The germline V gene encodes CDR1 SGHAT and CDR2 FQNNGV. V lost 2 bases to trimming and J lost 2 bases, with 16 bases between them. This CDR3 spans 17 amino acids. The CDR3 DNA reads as TGTGCCAGCAGCTTAAGTGTCCGTGGGCCAACCTACAATGAGCAGTTCTTC. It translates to CASSLSVRGPTYNEQFF.

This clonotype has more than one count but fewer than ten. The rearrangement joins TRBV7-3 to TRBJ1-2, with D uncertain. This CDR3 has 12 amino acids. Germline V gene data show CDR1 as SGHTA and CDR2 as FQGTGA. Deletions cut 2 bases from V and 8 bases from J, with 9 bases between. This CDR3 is CASSLGLDGYTF. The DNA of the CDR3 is TGTGCCAGCAGCTTAGGGCTAGACGGCTACACCTTC.

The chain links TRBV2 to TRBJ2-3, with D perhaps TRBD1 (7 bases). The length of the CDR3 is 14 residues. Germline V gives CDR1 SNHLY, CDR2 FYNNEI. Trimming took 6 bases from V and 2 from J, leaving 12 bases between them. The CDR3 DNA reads TGTGCCAGCAGCTTCAGGGGGGACACAGATACGCAGTATTTT. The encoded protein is CASSFRGDTDTQYF.

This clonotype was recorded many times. This chain's CDR3 is CASSSRGGWANYEQYF. The DNA of the CDR3 is TGTGCCAGCAGTTCAAGAGGGGGATGGGCTAACTACGAGCAGTACTTC. This chain joins TRBV6-6 and TRBJ2-7; D is possibly TRBD1 (6 bases). Per germline, CDR1 MNHNY and CDR2 SVGAGI (reference sequence). The CDR3 has 16 residues. V was cut by 4 bases and J by 3 bases, with 19 bases left in between.

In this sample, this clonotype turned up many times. CDR3 region: CASSLKIGAGSYEQYF. The CDR3 nucleotides read TGTGCCAGCAGCTTAAAGATAGGGGCAGGCTCCTACGAGCAGTACTTC. V and J are TRBV11-2 and TRBJ2-7; D is perhaps TRBD1 (5 bases). The V gene's germline CDR1 is SGHAT and CDR2 FQNNGV. The CDR3 covers 16 residues. Trimming took off 2 bases at V and 0 bases at J, with 14 bases between the two ends.

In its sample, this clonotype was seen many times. The CDR3 reads CSVVAGGVDTQYF. The CDR3 DNA is TGCAGCGTTGTGGCGGGCGGGGTGGATACGCAGTATTTT. V is TRBV29-1 and J is TRBJ2-3; tentatively, D is TRBD2 (6 bases). The CDR3 loop spans 13 amino acids. The ends were cut back, 4 bases at V and 6 bases at J, with 14 bases in the middle. CDR1 and CDR2 (germline): SQVTM, ANQGSEA.

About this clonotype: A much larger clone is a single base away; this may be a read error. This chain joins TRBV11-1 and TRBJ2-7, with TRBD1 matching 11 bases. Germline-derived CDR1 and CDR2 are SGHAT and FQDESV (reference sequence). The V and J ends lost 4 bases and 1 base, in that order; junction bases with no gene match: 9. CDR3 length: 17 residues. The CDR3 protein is CASSSRTGGDRSYEQYF. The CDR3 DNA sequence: TGTGCCAGCAGCTCACGGACAGGGGGCGATAGGTCCTACGAGCAGTACTTC.

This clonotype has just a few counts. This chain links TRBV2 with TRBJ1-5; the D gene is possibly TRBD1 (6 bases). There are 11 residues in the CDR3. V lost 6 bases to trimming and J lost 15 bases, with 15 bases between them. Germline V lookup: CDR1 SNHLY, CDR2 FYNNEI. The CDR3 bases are TGTGCCAGCAGGGACGGACAGCCCGCGCATTTT. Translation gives CASRDGQPAHF.

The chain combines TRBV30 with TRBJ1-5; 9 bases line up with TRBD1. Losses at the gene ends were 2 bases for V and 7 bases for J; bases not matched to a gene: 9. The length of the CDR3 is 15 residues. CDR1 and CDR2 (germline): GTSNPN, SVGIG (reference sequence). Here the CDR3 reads CAWSLRDRETQPQHF. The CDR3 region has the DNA TGTGCCTGGAGTCTGCGGGACAGGGAGACACAGCCCCAGCATTTT.

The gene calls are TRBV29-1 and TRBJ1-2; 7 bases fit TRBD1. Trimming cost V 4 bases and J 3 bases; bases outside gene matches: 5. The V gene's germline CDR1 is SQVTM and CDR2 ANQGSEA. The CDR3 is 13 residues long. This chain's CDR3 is CSVGTGGYYGYTF. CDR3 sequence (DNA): TGCAGCGTTGGGACAGGAGGTTACTATGGCTACACCTTC.

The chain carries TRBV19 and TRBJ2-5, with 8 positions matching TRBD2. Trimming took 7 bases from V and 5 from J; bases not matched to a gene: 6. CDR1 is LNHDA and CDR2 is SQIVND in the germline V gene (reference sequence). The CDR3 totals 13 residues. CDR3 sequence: CASNPGGPETQYF. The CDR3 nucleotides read TGTGCCAGTAACCCGGGAGGGCCGGAGACCCAGTACTTC.

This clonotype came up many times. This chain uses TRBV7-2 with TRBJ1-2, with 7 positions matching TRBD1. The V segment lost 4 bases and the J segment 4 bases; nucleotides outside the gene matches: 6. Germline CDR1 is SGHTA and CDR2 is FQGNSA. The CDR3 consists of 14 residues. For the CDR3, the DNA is TGTGCCAGCAGCTCTGGACAGGATATCTATGGCTACACCTTC. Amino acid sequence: CASSSGQDIYGYTF.

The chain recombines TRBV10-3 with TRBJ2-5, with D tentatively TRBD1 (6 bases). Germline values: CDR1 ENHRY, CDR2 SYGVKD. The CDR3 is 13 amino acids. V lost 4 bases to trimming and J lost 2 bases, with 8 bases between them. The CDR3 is CAISGTAQETQYF. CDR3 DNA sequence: TGTGCCATCAGTGGGACAGCTCAAGAGACCCAGTACTTC.